The 16 T cell receptor beta chains reported below all come from one sample, sequenced in a study of blood T cell repertoires in COVID-19. Measured with immunoSEQ multiplex PCR; TCRdb has only the in-frame clones, and not every one. The table includes a few hundred thousand clones, around 89% detected once. The sequenced material came from PBMCs or T cells enriched from blood (not recorded which). All receptors come from a man between 18 and 35 years old who had recovered from COVID-19.

The chain carries TRBV12-5 and TRBJ1-2, with 8 bases lining up with TRBD1. Germline trimming cut 6 bases from V and 5 bases from J; bases unmatched to any gene: 5. Germline lookup yields CDR1 LGHNT and CDR2 FRNRAP. This CDR3 is built from 13 residues. CDR3 sequence: CASGDRGLYGYTF. The CDR3 bases are TGTGCTAGTGGAGACAGGGGATTGTATGGCTACACCTTC.

This chain joins TRBV12-3 or TRBV12-4 and TRBJ1-5, with 8 bases that match TRBD1. The length of the CDR3 is 13 residues. The V gene end was trimmed by 7 bases and the J gene end by 6 bases; junction bases not matched to a gene: 5. The CDR3 DNA reads as TGTGCCAGCACAGGGGGCCTAAGTCAGCCCCAGCATTTT. This translates into CASTGGLSQPQHF.

The chain combines TRBV4-3 with TRBJ2-1; no reliable D call. CDR1 is LGHNA, CDR2 YSLEER, per germline. Trimming shortened V by 0 bases and J by 0 bases, and 9 bases separated the two germline ends. The CDR3 is made up of 16 amino acids. The CDR3 region is CASSQEHRNSYNEQFF. The CDR3 DNA follows: TGCGCCAGCAGCCAAGAACACCGAAACTCCTACAATGAGCAGTTCTTC.

The chain employs TRBV6-2 or TRBV6-3 and TRBJ2-1, with 14 bases aligning to TRBD2. There are 15 residues in the CDR3. Germline V CDR1 and CDR2: MNHEY, SVGEGT. The V and J ends lost 5 bases and 7 bases, in that order; junction bases with no gene match: 4. CDR3 nucleotides: TGTGCCAGCAGTCGCGGGACTAGCGGGAGAAATGAGCAGTTCTTC. Residues: CASSRGTSGRNEQFF.

The gene calls are TRBV28 and TRBJ2-1; 9 nucleotides agree with TRBD1. Germline V gene data show CDR1 as MDHEN and CDR2 as SYDVKM. This CDR3 has 14 residues. The V gene end was trimmed by 7 bases and the J gene end by 6 bases; junction bases not matched to a gene: 7. Here the CDR3 reads CASIRPGQGNEQFF. The CDR3 DNA is TGTGCCAGCATCAGACCGGGACAGGGCAATGAGCAGTTCTTC. Looking up the rest from reference TRBV28 and TRBJ2-1 gives the full variable domain: DVKVTQSSRYLVKRTGEKVFLECVQDMDHENMFWYRQDPGLGLRLIYFSYDVKMKEKGDIPEGYSVSREKKERFSLILESASTNQTSMYLCASIRPGQGNEQFFGPGTRLTVL.

This chain connects TRBV6-5 to TRBJ1-6, with D unresolved. Deletions cut 6 bases from V and 6 bases from J, with 12 bases between. The germline gives CDR1 MNHEY, CDR2 SVGAGI. The CDR3 spans 14 residues. The CDR3 sequence: CASRGGVFNSPLHF. The DNA for the CDR3 is TGTGCCAGCAGGGGCGGGGTCTTTAATTCACCCCTCCACTTT.

This clone was counted only a few times. This chain links TRBV7-9 with TRBJ2-2; D might be TRBD2 (5 bases). V gave up 5 bases and J gave up 6 bases, with 13 bases separating them. The CDR3 is made up of 14 amino acids. Germline values: CDR1 SEHNR, CDR2 FQNEAQ (reference sequence). The CDR3 spells CASSPTNSPGELFF. The CDR3 DNA reads as TGTGCCAGCAGCCCGACTAATAGCCCCGGGGAGCTGTTTTTT.

Of note for this clone: The junction departs from the called germline gene at one end, perhaps through a read error. The chain joins TRBV2 to TRBJ1-5; possibly TRBD1 for D (6 bases). This CDR3 spans 15 amino acids. The germline V gene encodes CDR1 SNHLY and CDR2 FYNNEI. DNA for the CDR3: TGTGCCAGCAGAGAAGGAACAGGGTCTGGGCAGCCCCAGCATTTT. Encoded protein: CASREGTGSGQPQHF. The entire variable domain, with the rest obtained from reference TRBV2 and TRBJ1-5, is as follows: EPEVTQTPSHQVTQMGQEVILRCVPISNHLYFYWYRQILGQKVEFLVSFYNNEISEKSEIFDDQFSVERPDGSNFTLKIRSTKLEDSAMYFCASREGTGSGQPQHFGDGTRLSIL.

CDR3 coding DNA: TGCAGCGTTGGACAGCCCGATCAGCCCCAGCATTTT. Residues: CSVGQPDQPQHF. The chain is built from TRBV29-1 and TRBJ1-5, with D maybe TRBD1 (5 bases). Per germline, CDR1 SQVTM and CDR2 ANQGSEA. The CDR3 is 12 amino acids. V lost 4 bases and J 5 bases, leaving 9 bases between the germline ends.

The chain is built from TRBV7-8 and TRBJ2-7; D is unresolved. The CDR3 has 15 amino acids. V was clipped by 1 base and J by 0 bases, with 10 bases between them. Germline loops: CDR1 SGHVS, CDR2 FQNEAQ. The CDR3 sequence is CASSLDQWSSYEQYF. The CDR3, as DNA: TGTGCCAGCAGCTTAGATCAGTGGAGCTCCTACGAGCAGTACTTC.

V usage is TRBV5-1 and J usage is TRBJ2-3; 13 bases are shared with TRBD2. CDR1 is SGHRS and CDR2 is YFSETQ in the germline V gene. Trimming took 3 bases from V and 6 from J; bases not matched to a gene: 4. This CDR3 contains 15 residues. The CDR3 DNA is TGCGCCAGCAGCTCACTAGCGGGGGGGCGGGATACGCAGTATTTT. Its translation is CASSSLAGGRDTQYF.

The rearrangement uses TRBV7-9 and TRBJ2-7; D uncertain. V gave up 2 bases and J gave up 3 bases, with 8 bases separating them. Germline CDR1 reads SEHNR; CDR2 reads FQNEAQ (reference sequence). CDR3 size: 13 residues. Written as DNA, the CDR3 is TGTGCCAGCAGCTTATCTGCCGGCTACGAGCAGTACTTC. This gives the protein CASSLSAGYEQYF.

The chain couples TRBV4-1 to TRBJ1-5; D is possibly TRBD1 (5 bases). V dropped 1 base and J dropped 4 bases, with 14 bases sitting between them. The CDR3 is made up of 16 amino acids. CDR1 and CDR2 from the germline V gene are MGHRA and YSYEKL. The CDR3 spells CASSQAGWGSNQPQHF. The CDR3 nucleotides read TGCGCCAGCAGCCAAGCAGGGTGGGGCTCTAATCAGCCCCAGCATTTT.

This sequence joins TRBV9 and TRBJ2-5; D might be TRBD1 (6 bases). The CDR3 spans 16 residues. The V and J ends lost 4 bases and 2 bases respectively, with 18 bases between them. Looked up from germline, CDR1 is SGDLS and CDR2 is YYNGEE. This CDR3 reads CASSFGQPTLQETQYF. The CDR3 coding sequence is TGTGCCAGCAGCTTTGGACAGCCTACCCTACAAGAGACCCAGTACTTC.

The chain uses TRBV19 and TRBJ2-5; TRBD2 matches at 8 bases. CDR1 is LNHDA, CDR2 SQIVND, per germline (reference sequence). V shed 5 bases and J 4 bases; nucleotides not matched to a gene: 15. The CDR3 has 17 residues. The CDR3 loop is CASSGFSGTRSAETQYF. CDR3 in DNA: TGTGCCAGTAGTGGGTTTTCCGGGACTAGGAGCGCAGAGACCCAGTACTTC.

This sequence joins TRBV6-2 or TRBV6-3 and TRBJ1-1, with D uncertain. V was trimmed by 4 bases and J by 4 bases, leaving 16 bases between them. The CDR3 spans 15 residues. The germline V gene has CDR1 MNHEY and CDR2 SVGEGT. CDR3 region: CASSSGRVGGTEAFF. For the CDR3, the DNA is TGTGCCAGCAGTTCTGGACGGGTTGGAGGCACTGAAGCTTTCTTT.